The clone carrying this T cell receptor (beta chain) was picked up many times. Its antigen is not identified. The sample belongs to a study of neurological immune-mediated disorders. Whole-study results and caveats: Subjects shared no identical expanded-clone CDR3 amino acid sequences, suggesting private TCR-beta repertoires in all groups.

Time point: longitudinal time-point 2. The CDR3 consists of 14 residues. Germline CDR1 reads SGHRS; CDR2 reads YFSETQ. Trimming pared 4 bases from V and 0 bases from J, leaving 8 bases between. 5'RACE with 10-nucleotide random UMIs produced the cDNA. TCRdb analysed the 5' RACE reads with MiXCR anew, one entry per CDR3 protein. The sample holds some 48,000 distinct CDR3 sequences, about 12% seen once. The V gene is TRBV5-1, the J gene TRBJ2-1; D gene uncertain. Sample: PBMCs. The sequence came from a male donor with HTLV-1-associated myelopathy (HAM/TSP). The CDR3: CASSASSSYNEQFF. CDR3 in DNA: TGCGCCAGCAGCGCCAGTAGCTCCTACAATGAGCAGTTCTTC.